This T cell receptor beta chain emerged from a study of TIL therapy for anti-PD-1-resistant metastatic lung cancer. Study details: By whole-exome sequencing, median non-synonymous tumor mutation burden was under 1.9 mutations per megabase.

The time point was: pre-treatment sample, taken before nivolumab and TIL therapy. Tumor tissue came from excised metastases, mostly pleural nodules or supraclavicular lymph nodes. Tumors were harvested before any PD-1/PD-L1 blockade. This was the immunoSEQ v3 assay. Repertoires were generated with immunoSEQ multiplex PCR, while TCRdb's copy carries only in-frame clones and drops some. The table has tens of thousands of clones, 71% seen once; the top ten hold approximately 5.6%. Comments on this clone: No antigen is known for it.

General study results and limits: TIL cultures after expansion showed higher clonality and lower diversity than baseline tumor (median roughly 6% vs 31%). Many TIL product clones were absent from baseline tumor, suggesting clonal contraction.

CDR3 length: 14 amino acids. Germline-derived CDR1 and CDR2 are SGHNT and YENEEA. V gave up 4 bases and J gave up 5 bases; unmatched junction bases: 4. The specimen was tumor tissue, collected at baseline. The chain recombines TRBV11-3 with TRBJ2-1; 8 nucleotides line up with TRBD2. The sequence came from a person aged 25-85 years with non-small cell lung cancer. CDR3 sequence reads: CASSSGGVHNEQFF. CDR3 in DNA: TGTGCCAGCAGCTCGGGGGGGGTCCACAATGAGCAGTTCTTC.